Sequencing of this TCR beta chain was carried out in a study of T cells after yellow fever vaccination. Study-wide results and caveats: Primary-vaccination clones mostly resurfaced post-booster (around 96% CD4, more than 80% CD8). Across the CD4 and CD8 compartments, a small share of clonotypes was present in both.

TCRdb re-analysed the 5' RACE reads in MiXCR, keeping a single row per CDR3 protein. The sample contains around 310,000 distinct CDR3 sequences, roughly 4.3% of which appear only once. This clonotype was observed many times. Antigen unknown. The V gene end was trimmed by 5 bases and the J gene end by 5 bases; junction bases not matched to a gene: 6. The CDR3 is made up of 15 amino acids. Germline values: CDR1 SGHTA, CDR2 FQGNSA. The sequence was collected from a man aged 18 to 35 who received the YFV17D yellow fever vaccine. The sequenced sample was PBMCs, obtained 15 days after the yellow fever booster vaccination. The chain couples TRBV7-2 to TRBJ2-5, with 12 bases matching TRBD2. The CDR3 DNA follows: TGTGCCAGCAGCCTCCCCCTAGCGGGGGGGGAGACCCAGTACTTC. It yields the protein CASSLPLAGGETQYF.